This T cell receptor (beta chain) was sequenced during a study of regulatory T cells in long-lasting Graves disease. Worth noting for this clonotype: It may be a read error: a sequence one base away is much more abundant. The conserved phenylalanine or tryptophan normally closing the CDR3 is absent here, so this likely arose from a read error.

As for time point: newly diagnosed GD, antithyroid drugs for less than 3 months. Researchers made the TCR library from RNA that was extracted from PBMCs. Through Arm-PCR of CDR3 regions and iRepertoire HTBI primers, TCR beta libraries were built. Each CDR3 protein is one row after TCRdb ran MiXCR on the multiplex PCR reads. Found here are over 400,000 distinct CDR3 sequences, 14% of them singletons; the top ten hold roughly 18%. Germline V gene sequence: CDR1 SGHVS, CDR2 FQNEAQ. The CDR3 contains 15 residues. Trimming pared 6 bases from V and 2 bases from J, leaving 17 bases between. These sequences were also reported in another study, on T cells in Graves' hyperthyroidism and ophthalmopathy.

The chain is built from TRBV7-8 and TRBJ2-7; no firm D call. Material: peripheral blood mononuclear cells (PBMCs), obtained at new diagnosis, from a patient treated with antithyroid drugs. This receptor was obtained from a woman aged 45-65 years with Graves disease. In DNA form, the CDR3 reads TGTGCCAGCAGTCAAGGGTCATCTCTCCCCTACGAGCAGTACTCC. Translating it yields CASSQGSSLPYEQYS.